One and the same sample provided the 23 T cell receptor beta chains below, sequenced in a study of blood T cell repertoires in COVID-19. Sequencing was performed with immunoSEQ multiplex PCR; in TCRdb, only in-frame clones are kept and a portion is missing. The sample has some 300,000 clones; around 88% are singletons. Sequenced material: peripheral blood. The source of these receptors is a woman younger than 45 who had recovered from COVID-19.

The V gene is TRBV30, the J gene TRBJ1-2; 7 bases align to TRBD1. CDR3 length: 12 amino acids. V lost 4 bases to trimming and J lost 6 bases; unmatched junction nucleotides: 5. Germline V gene lookup returns CDR1 GTSNPN and CDR2 SVGIG (reference sequence). As DNA, the CDR3 is TGTGCCTGGATCCGGGACAGTGATGGCTACACCTTC. Protein: CAWIRDSDGYTF.

This clone was seen only a few times. The rearrangement links TRBV19 to TRBJ1-6, with D uncertain. Trimming pared 7 bases from V and 10 bases from J, leaving 17 bases between. Germline V CDR1 and CDR2: LNHDA, SQIVND (reference sequence). This CDR3 has 14 residues. CDR3 region: CASTLAVSGSPLHF. The CDR3 nucleotides are TGTGCCAGTACCCTGGCTGTGTCAGGCTCACCCCTCCACTTT.

The chain carries TRBV5-6 and TRBJ1-1; TRBD1 agrees at 11 bases. Trimming cost V 3 bases and J 7 bases; bases outside gene matches: 2. CDR3 size: 13 residues. Germline V lookup: CDR1 SGHDT, CDR2 YYEEEE. The CDR3 is CASSWDRGGEAFF. The CDR3 DNA is TGTGCCAGCAGCTGGGACAGGGGGGGTGAAGCTTTCTTT.

V is TRBV9 and J is TRBJ1-4; D remains unclear. The V gene lost 3 bases and the J gene lost 7 bases, with 13 bases spanning the gap. This CDR3 spans 14 amino acids. Germline CDR1 SGDLS, CDR2 YYNGEE. The CDR3 loop is CASSARVYGEKLFF. CDR3 DNA: TGTGCCAGCAGCGCCCGGGTCTACGGTGAAAAACTGTTTTTT.

In this sample, this clone turned up a few times. The chain has TRBV4-2 and TRBJ1-1; 9 nucleotides align to TRBD1. The CDR3 is 14 amino acids. CDR1 is LGHNA and CDR2 is YNFKEQ in the germline V gene. The J segment lost 6 bases and the V segment lost 4 bases, leaving 6 bases of the junction unmatched. CDR3 sequence: CASSPRQGEAEAFF. The CDR3 nucleotides are TGTGCCAGCAGCCCCAGACAGGGGGAGGCTGAAGCTTTCTTT.

The genes are TRBV15 and TRBJ2-3; 8 nucleotides line up with TRBD1. V was clipped by 5 bases and J by 2 bases; unmatched bases: 6. The CDR3 is made up of 15 amino acids. Germline-derived CDR1 and CDR2 are LNHNV and YYDKDF (reference sequence). The CDR3 reads CATSLAGGFTDTQYF. The CDR3 DNA follows: TGTGCCACCAGCTTGGCAGGGGGCTTCACAGATACGCAGTATTTT.

The chain uses TRBV19 and TRBJ2-1, with TRBD2 matching 8 bases. Per germline, CDR1 LNHDA and CDR2 SQIVND (reference sequence). The CDR3 extends over 16 amino acids. V was clipped by 6 bases and J by 3 bases; unmatched bases: 10. The CDR3 nucleotides read TGTGCCAGTAGGAAGCCGGGACTAGAAAGCTACAATGAGCAGTTCTTC. It translates to CASRKPGLESYNEQFF.

This chain connects TRBV6-2 or TRBV6-3 to TRBJ2-7, with TRBD1 matching over 8 bases. CDR3 length: 14 amino acids. Germline V lookup: CDR1 MNHEY, CDR2 SVGEGT. V lost 5 bases, J lost 3 bases, and 6 bases stayed unmatched. CDR3 protein: CASSNDRGGYEQYF. CDR3 DNA sequence: TGTGCCAGCAGTAATGACAGGGGAGGCTACGAGCAGTACTTC.

In nucleotides, the CDR3 is TGTGCCAGCAGTGAAGCTTCACGGAGATCCGGGAATGAGCAGTTCTTC. Its translation: CASSEASRRSGNEQFF. The rearrangement uses TRBV6-1 and TRBJ2-1; D remains unclear. The germline V gene encodes CDR1 MNHNS and CDR2 SASEGT. V lost 0 bases, J lost 7 bases, and 16 bases lay in between. The CDR3 length is 16 residues.

The chain uses TRBV4-3 and TRBJ1-2; D not resolved. The CDR3 spans 17 residues. The germline V gene has CDR1 LGHNA and CDR2 YSLEER. V was shortened by 0 bases and J by 6 bases, with 20 bases between the two germline ends. The DNA for the CDR3 is TGCGCCAGCAGCCAAGAGCCGCGGACGTTAAAAGCGGATGGCTACACCTTC. Protein: CASSQEPRTLKADGYTF.

V and J are TRBV30 and TRBJ1-3; D uncertain. This CDR3 is built from 16 residues. The V gene's germline CDR1 is GTSNPN and CDR2 SVGIG (reference sequence). Trimming took off 2 bases at V and 0 bases at J, with 14 bases between the two ends. The CDR3 nucleotides read TGTGCCTGGAGTATCGATCGAGGTGGCTCTGGAAACACCATATATTTT. Translation gives CAWSIDRGGSGNTIYF. Together with reference TRBV30 and TRBJ1-3, the CDR3 gives the full variable domain: SQTIHQWPATLVQPVGSPLSLECTVEGTSNPNLYWYRQAAGRGLQLLFYSVGIGQISSEVPQNLSASRPQDRQFILSSKKLLLSDSGFYLCAWSIDRGGSGNTIYFGEGSWLTVV.

CDR3 in DNA: TGTGCCAGTAGTATAGGAGGGAACACCGGGGAGCTGTTTTTT. Its protein is CASSIGGNTGELFF. J is TRBJ2-2 and V is TRBV19; D is ambiguous. This CDR3 is 14 amino acids long. V was shortened by 1 base and J by 1 base, with 4 bases between the two germline ends. CDR1 LNHDA and CDR2 SQIVND come from the germline V gene (reference sequence).

V gene TRBV5-1 combines with J gene TRBJ2-3; TRBD2 is a possible D gene (6 bases). The CDR3 has 14 amino acids. The V gene lost 0 bases and the J gene lost 4 bases, with 9 bases spanning the gap. The germline V gene has CDR1 SGHRS and CDR2 YFSETQ. The CDR3 nucleotides read TGCGCCAGCAGCTTGGGACTAGGCGCAGATACGCAGTATTTT. It is translated as CASSLGLGADTQYF.

This clone was seen a few times. The J gene is TRBJ2-1, the V gene TRBV19; D is perhaps TRBD2 (9 bases). This CDR3 has 17 residues. Trimming shortened V by 1 base and J by 8 bases, and 21 bases separated the two germline ends. Germline V lookup: CDR1 LNHDA, CDR2 SQIVND (reference sequence). This CDR3 is CASSIGLADRVIDEQFF. Written as DNA, the CDR3 is TGTGCCAGTAGTATAGGACTAGCGGACAGGGTTATTGATGAGCAGTTCTTC.

V and J are TRBV7-9 and TRBJ2-2; D is unclear. The CDR3 spans 14 residues. Germline CDR1 reads SEHNR; CDR2 reads FQNEAQ (reference sequence). V dropped 4 bases and J dropped 5 bases, with 11 bases sitting between them. CDR3: CASSSVSVTGELFF. Here the CDR3 DNA reads TGTGCCAGCAGCTCCGTCTCAGTTACCGGGGAGCTGTTTTTT.

This chain uses TRBV30 with TRBJ1-1; D is ambiguous. Per the germline V gene, CDR1 is GTSNPN and CDR2 is SVGIG (reference sequence). With 4 bases removed from V and 1 base from J, the gap between germline ends came to 10 bases. The CDR3 loop spans 13 amino acids. This chain's CDR3 is CAWTLVANTEAFF. The CDR3 DNA reads TGTGCCTGGACCCTGGTGGCGAACACTGAAGCTTTCTTT.

This rearrangement joins TRBV6-1 to TRBJ1-4; D call uncertain. This CDR3 is 14 amino acids long. The V gene lost 2 bases and the J gene lost 7 bases, with 11 bases spanning the gap. Per germline, CDR1 MNHNS and CDR2 SASEGT. This CDR3 is CASSEYSSGEKLFF. CDR3 DNA: TGTGCCAGCAGTGAATACTCCTCCGGTGAAAAACTGTTTTTT.

This chain links TRBV7-3 with TRBJ1-6, with TRBD1 matching 8 bases. The germline CDR1 and CDR2 sequences are SGHTA and FQGTGA. The ends lost 6 bases at V and 3 bases at J; junction bases unmatched: 4. The CDR3 sequence is 15 residues long. The DNA for the CDR3 is TGTGCCAGCAGAGCCGACAGGGGCTATAATTCACCCCTCCACTTT. Translating gives CASRADRGYNSPLHF.

The CDR3: CASSELQSGHQPQHF. In nucleotides, the CDR3 is TGTGCCAGCAGTGAACTCCAAAGTGGCCATCAGCCCCAGCATTTT. V is TRBV6-1 and J is TRBJ1-5, with D unclear. The germline V gene has CDR1 MNHNS and CDR2 SASEGT. This CDR3 has 15 amino acids. The germline V and J ends were trimmed by 2 bases and 5 bases, with 13 bases remaining between them.

V is TRBV5-4 and J is TRBJ1-4, with a weak D call TRBD1 (6 bases). The V and J ends lost 4 bases and 0 bases respectively, with 13 bases between them. The length of the CDR3 is 16 residues. The V gene's germline CDR1 is SGHNT and CDR2 YYREEE (reference sequence). This chain's CDR3 is CASSIGQLSTNEKLFF. As DNA, the CDR3 is TGTGCCAGCAGCATAGGACAGCTTTCAACTAATGAAAAACTGTTTTTT. The whole variable domain, filled in from reference TRBV5-4 and TRBJ1-4, reads ETGVTQSPTHLIKTRGQQVTLRCSSQSGHNTVSWYQQALGQGPQFIFQYYREEENGRGNFPPRFSGLQFPNYSSELNVNALELDDSALYLCASSIGQLSTNEKLFFGSGTQLSVL.

The rearrangement links TRBV5-5 to TRBJ2-1, with D hard to call. The CDR3 spans 17 residues. Trimming removed 1 base from V and 3 bases from J, with 17 bases in between. From germline, CDR1 is SGHKS and CDR2 YYEKEE (reference sequence). This chain's CDR3 is CASSLKPALGSYNEQFF. The CDR3 DNA reads TGTGCCAGCAGCTTGAAGCCCGCCCTAGGTAGCTACAATGAGCAGTTCTTC.

This clone was seen a single time. V and J are TRBV7-9 and TRBJ1-2; 7 positions match TRBD1. The trim removed 0 bases at V and 8 bases at J, leaving 6 bases unmatched. Germline CDR1 is SEHNR and CDR2 is FQNEAQ (reference sequence). This CDR3 comprises 14 residues. CDR3 coding DNA: TGTGCCAGCAGCTTAGCGGGACAGCTATTGGGCTACACCTTC. This translates into CASSLAGQLLGYTF.

V is TRBV20-1 and J is TRBJ1-2; TRBD1 might be the D (5 bases). The CDR3 totals 10 residues. Germline values: CDR1 DFQATT, CDR2 SNEGSKA (reference sequence). Deletions cut 6 bases from V and 7 bases from J, with 9 bases between. CDR3 nucleotides: TGCAGTGCGCCCGGGGGTGGCTACACCTTC. Translation: CSAPGGGYTF.